This TCR beta chain was sequenced for a study of blood T cell repertoires in COVID-19 (dated by TCRdb to 2018 to 2021). Describing the broader study: Collaborator samples came from the United States, Italy and Spain and covered acute and convalescent phases of COVID-19. The prospective study material was composed of cDNA or gDNA derived from T cells, B-cell-depleted T cells, or PBMCs. Subjects who had been exposed to COVID-19, were actively infected with it, or had recovered from it provided the deeply sampled blood TCRbeta repertoires that made up the dataset. A freely available public database, intended as a resource for researchers studying the immune response to SARS-CoV-2, is where the repertoires were released. The samples were drawn from the first 160 participants of the ongoing ImmuneRACE study and from about 1,200 subjects provided by 6 global collaborators. The sample metadata nearly always contained a de-identified subject ID, COVID-19 status, age in years and sex. Where available, HLA class I and class II types were taken from metadata supplied by the sample provider and were not determined by assay-based typing.

Broader findings and caveats from the paper: The amount of clinical and demographic metadata varied by source and participant and was provided uncurated.

The immunoSEQ Assay, a bias-controlled multiplex PCR, was used to amplify TCRbeta CDR3 regions from genomic DNA. In the authors' own workflow: Within the assay, amplification of reference gene primers was used to estimate how many nucleated cells each sample contained. Sequence reads were collapsed and filtered to measure the absolute abundance of every unique TCRbeta CDR3 rearrangement. For each sample, productive Simpson clonality was calculated as the square root of Simpson's diversity index across productive rearrangements. The table comes from immuneACCESS by way of TCRdb, which keeps in-frame sequences with V and J called. Part of the clones is missing from these tables; in studies checked, under half for an unresolved V gene and the rest for unknown reasons. V, J and clone size are taken as reported in that table, and D and trimming were inferred from the DNA itself. The sample yields approximately 40,000 clones; roughly 89% were counted once. The ten largest clones capture approximately 3.8% of the sample.

In Seattle, one collaborating source enrolled patients while the infection was active and tracked those patients longitudinally over the course of disease. Whole blood was collected in K2EDTA tubes by collaborating institutions according to the institutions' own protocols. For TCRbeta analysis, collaborators shipped samples as frozen whole blood, isolated PBMCs, or DNA extracted from either of those sample types. On this clone: What this receptor recognizes is not known. No much larger clone is present one base from it, and per-base qualities are unavailable.

As encoded in the germline V gene, CDR1 is MDHEN while CDR2 is SYDVKM. Trimming costs V 8 bases and J 5 bases, and their ends lie 19 bases apart. Including the terminal cysteine and phenylalanine, the CDR3 comprises 14 residues. The DNA shown is the 42-base CDR3, in frame from base 1. The chain is assembled from TRBV28 and TRBJ2-7; a weak D assignment points to TRBD2 (6 bases agree). The sequenced material came from peripheral blood. The TCR was taken from a man aged 35-49 years with COVID-19, enrolled during active disease. The sequenced DNA: TGTGCCAGCCTCTCGGGGCTAGCGAGGGACGAGCAGTACTTC. This encodes CASLSGLARDEQYF. With the rest looked up from the reference TRBV28 and TRBJ2-7 genes rather than sequenced, the full variable domain is DVKVTQSSRYLVKRTGEKVFLECVQDMDHENMFWYRQDPGLGLRLIYFSYDVKMKEKGDIPEGYSVSREKKERFSLILESASTNQTSMYLCASLSGLARDEQYFGPGTRLTVT.